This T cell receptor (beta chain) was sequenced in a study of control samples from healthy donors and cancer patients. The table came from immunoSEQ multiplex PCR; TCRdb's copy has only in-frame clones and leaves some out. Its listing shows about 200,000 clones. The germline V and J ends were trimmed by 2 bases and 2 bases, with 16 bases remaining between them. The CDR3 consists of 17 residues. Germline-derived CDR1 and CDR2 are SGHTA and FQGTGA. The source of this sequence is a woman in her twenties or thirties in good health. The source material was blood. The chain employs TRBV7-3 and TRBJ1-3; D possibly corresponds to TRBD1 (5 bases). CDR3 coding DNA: TGTGCCAGCAGCTTACCGCCAGGGACCGTTACTGGAAACACCATATATTTT. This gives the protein CASSLPPGTVTGNTIYF.